The sequence of this T cell receptor beta chain was determined in a study of blood T cells in healthy people across ages. Overall study findings and caveats: Diversity estimated from one million T cells was considered an underestimate.

V dropped 5 bases and J dropped 1; count of bases not matched to a gene: 2. The CDR3 is 13 residues long. The germline V gene encodes CDR1 SQVTM and CDR2 ANQGSEA. This clonotype was counted a single time. Its antigen is as yet unknown. The use of a sample-barcoded 5' primer and a J-beta primer mix characterized a second PCR of roughly 6 to 11 cycles. TCRdb fed the 5' RACE reads into MiXCR, producing one record per CDR3 protein. This table holds approximately 800,000 distinct CDR3 sequences, around a quarter found once. The sample was also linked to a second study, of T cells of mothers and their children. That source notes: cDNA was synthesized from all extracted RNA at roughly 1.5 ug per reaction. With the M1S primer of the second PCR, sample barcodes and 2-4 random nucleotides were added. Reads recorded for TCR beta CDR3 numbered over 9.5 million per mother and approximately 3.2 million per child.

V gene TRBV29-1 combines with J gene TRBJ1-5; 7 bases line up with TRBD1. This receptor was obtained from a boy aged 5-17 years in good health. Sequenced: blood. CDR3 sequence: CSVQTGSNQPQHF. In DNA form, the CDR3 reads TGCAGCGTTCAGACAGGGAGCAATCAGCCCCAGCATTTT.